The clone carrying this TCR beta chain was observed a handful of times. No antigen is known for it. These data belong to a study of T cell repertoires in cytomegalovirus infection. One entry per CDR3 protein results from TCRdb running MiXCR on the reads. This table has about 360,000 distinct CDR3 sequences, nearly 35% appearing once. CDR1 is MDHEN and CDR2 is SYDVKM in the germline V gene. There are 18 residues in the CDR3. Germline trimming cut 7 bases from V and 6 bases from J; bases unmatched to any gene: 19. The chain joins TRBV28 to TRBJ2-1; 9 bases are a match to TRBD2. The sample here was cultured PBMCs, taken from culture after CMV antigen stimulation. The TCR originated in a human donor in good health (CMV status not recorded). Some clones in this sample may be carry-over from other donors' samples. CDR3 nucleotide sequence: TGTGCCAGCACCCCAGTACCCCGGGGACTAGCCGTGCTCAATGAGCAGTTCTTC. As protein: CASTPVPRGLAVLNEQFF.